This T cell receptor (beta chain) was recorded in a study of blood T cells in healthy people across ages. This clonotype was found once. Using a J-beta primer mix together with a sample-barcoded 5' primer, a second PCR was run for about 6 to 12 cycles. TCRdb analysed the 5' RACE reads with MiXCR anew, one entry per CDR3 protein. The sample contains hundreds of thousands of distinct CDR3 sequences, 40% to 45% of which appear only once. Trimming took off 6 bases at V and 11 bases at J, with 16 bases between the two ends. CDR1 and CDR2 from the germline V gene are SGHVS and FNYEAQ. This CDR3 region has 12 residues.

Source material: blood. The receptor was isolated from an elderly man in good health. The genes are TRBV7-6 and TRBJ2-5; D not resolved. The CDR3 DNA reads as TGTGCCAGCAGTCAACCCCTCGAGGAGCAGTACTTC. Its translation: CASSQPLEEQYF.